These 8 T cell receptor beta chains were sequenced from one sample in a study of T cell repertoires in breast cancer. Unpaired genes were suppressed by blocking oligonucleotides during a second nested PCR. TCRdb recomputed calls from the emulsion pairing reads with MiXCR, one row per CDR3 protein. The data hold about 40,000 distinct CDR3 sequences, with under 50% observed a single time. Primers covering all TCR V genes were used in emulsion RT-PCR on CD8+ T cells. Sequenced material: CD8+ T cells. Receptors were obtained from a pool of human donors with breast cancer or a healthy control (not recorded which).

On this clonotype itself: It may be a read error: a sequence one base away is much more abundant. V gene TRBV20-1 combines with J gene TRBJ2-3; 7 bases are a match to TRBD2. CDR1 DFQATT and CDR2 SNEGSKA come from the germline V gene (reference sequence). This CDR3 has 14 amino acids. In DNA form, the CDR3 reads TGCAGTGCTAGTCGGGCAGGGAGGGCAGATACGCGGTATTTT. It codes for CSASRAGRADTRYF.

The V call is TRBV7-2, the J call TRBJ2-7, with no clear D. This CDR3 is built from 14 residues. CDR1 and CDR2 (germline): SGHTA, FQGNSA. V lost 8 bases, J lost 7 bases, and 21 bases lay in between. DNA for the CDR3: TGTGCCAGCGGTTTCCCCGGTGAGGTTGTGGAGCAGTACTTC. This gives the protein CASGFPGEVVEQYF.

This CDR3 is CASRQLFNPPLHF. In DNA form, the CDR3 reads TGTGCCAGCAGACAGCTTTTTAATCCGCCCCTCCACTTT. V usage is TRBV6-2 or TRBV6-3 and J usage is TRBJ1-6, with D unclear. Trimming removed 6 bases from V and 13 bases from J, with 16 bases in between. This CDR3 comprises 13 residues. Germline V CDR1 and CDR2: MNHEY, SVGEGT.

The sample holds a few counts of this clonotype. In nucleotides, the CDR3 is TGTGCCACCAGCAGAGGCACTCTTTTCTACAATGAGCAGTTCTTC. It codes for CATSRGTLFYNEQFF. The rearrangement links TRBV15 to TRBJ2-1, with no clear D. The CDR3 spans 15 residues. The V and J ends lost 1 base and 3 bases respectively, with 10 bases between them. Germline CDR1 LNHNV, CDR2 YYDKDF (reference sequence).

The chain links TRBV7-9 to TRBJ2-7; 7 bases line up with TRBD1. The J segment lost 3 bases and the V segment lost 3 bases, leaving 8 bases of the junction unmatched. The germline CDR1 and CDR2 sequences are SEHNR and FQNEAQ (reference sequence). The CDR3 has 15 amino acids. The CDR3 sequence: CASSFLRDRGYEQYF. The CDR3 region has the DNA TGTGCCAGCAGCTTCCTCCGGGACAGAGGCTACGAGCAGTACTTC. Filled out from reference TRBV7-9 and TRBJ2-7, the complete variable domain reads DTGVSQNPRHKITKRGQNVTFRCDPISEHNRLYWYRQTLGQGPEFLTYFQNEAQLEKSRLLSDRFSAERPKGSFSTLEIQRTEQGDSAMYLCASSFLRDRGYEQYFGPGTRLTVT.

This clonotype was counted between two and nine times. CDR3: CASSKGGTDTQYF. CDR3 nucleotides: TGCGCCAGCAGCAAGGGGGGCACAGATACGCAGTATTTT. V usage is TRBV5-1 and J usage is TRBJ2-3; D may be TRBD1 (6 bases). CDR3 length: 13 residues. Germline V gives CDR1 SGHRS, CDR2 YFSETQ. V was pared by 4 bases and J by 1 base, with 7 bases between.

This clonotype was seen just once. This chain links TRBV4-1 with TRBJ2-1; 7 nucleotides agree with TRBD2. The CDR3 has 17 amino acids. Germline V CDR1 and CDR2: MGHRA, YSYEKL. The V gene end was trimmed by 1 base and the J gene end by 2 bases; junction bases not matched to a gene: 8. In DNA form, the CDR3 reads TGCGCCAGCAGCCAAGTCGGACCTAGCGGAGCCTACAATGAGCAGTTCTTC. Translation gives CASSQVGPSGAYNEQFF.

A word on this clonotype: Its ends do not fully match the called genes, so a read error is possible. This chain connects TRBV9 to TRBJ2-1; D is unclear. CDR1 SGDLS and CDR2 YYNGEE come from the germline V gene. The CDR3 runs 13 residues. The CDR3 nucleotides are TGTGCCGGCAGCGTAGAGCTATGGAATGAGCAGTTCTTC. Translating gives CAGSVELWNEQFF.